A single sample is the source of the 30 T cell receptor beta chains below, sequenced in a study of T cells in Graves' hyperthyroidism and ophthalmopathy. There were TCR beta CDR3 regions amplified from RNA transcripts. Primed by the HTBI set, a first-round RT-PCR was run on the TCR CDR3. TCRdb itself ran the multiplex PCR reads through MiXCR, one entry per CDR3 protein. Among about 340,000 distinct CDR3 sequences listed, roughly a fifth were seen once. Material: blood. These receptors all stem from a woman aged 45 to 65 with Graves' hyperthyroidism.

This clonotype has ten or more counts. The chain employs TRBV28 and TRBJ1-2; TRBD1 matches 7 bases. This CDR3 has 15 amino acids. The V gene's germline CDR1 is MDHEN and CDR2 SYDVKM. Unmatched junction bases numbered 10, after V lost 6 bases and J lost 3 bases. The CDR3 is CASSIYGQGDYGYTF. Here the CDR3 DNA reads TGTGCCAGCAGCATCTACGGGCAGGGGGACTATGGCTACACCTTC.

This clonotype was seen at least ten times. This chain joins TRBV5-6 and TRBJ2-7; D is ambiguous. With 4 bases removed from V and 2 bases from J, the gap between germline ends came to 13 bases. Germline V gene data show CDR1 as SGHDT and CDR2 as YYEEEE. The CDR3 contains 14 residues. The CDR3 loop reads CASSGGSGAYEQYF. CDR3 bases: TGTGCCAGCAGCGGCGGATCGGGCGCCTACGAGCAGTACTTC.

The chain links TRBV4-1 to TRBJ1-3, with 7 bases lining up with TRBD1. Germline assignment: CDR1 MGHRA and CDR2 YSYEKL. The CDR3 length is 17 residues. V trimming: 4 bases; J trimming: 3 bases; junction bases outside the gene matches: 12. The CDR3 region is CASSLDLEGAGGNTIYF. The DNA of the CDR3 is TGCGCCAGCAGCCTCGATCTTGAGGGGGCTGGTGGAAACACCATATATTTT.

The V gene is TRBV2, the J gene TRBJ2-2; TRBD2 matches 13 bases. J gave up 1 base and V 7 bases, and 9 bases lay outside the gene matches. CDR3 size: 18 residues. Germline V gene data show CDR1 as SNHLY and CDR2 as FYNNEI. CDR3 region: CASNLPGLAGLNTGELFF. The CDR3 coding sequence is TGTGCCAGCAATCTACCGGGACTAGCGGGATTGAACACCGGGGAGCTGTTTTTT.

Turning to this clonotype: Germline and junction disagree at one end, which may indicate a read error. This chain connects TRBV6-2 or TRBV6-3 to TRBJ2-5; TRBD2 might be the D (5 bases). The CDR3 is made up of 16 amino acids. Germline V gives CDR1 MNHEY, CDR2 SVGEGT. CDR3 protein: CVSRPMRGQHQETQYF. Here the CDR3 DNA reads TGTGTCAGCAGGCCCATGAGAGGGCAACACCAAGAGACCCAGTACTTC.

In its sample, this clonotype was seen many times. The J gene is TRBJ1-1, the V gene TRBV11-2, with 8 positions matching TRBD1. Germline V gene sequence: CDR1 SGHAT, CDR2 FQNNGV. Trimming cost V 6 bases and J 1 base; bases outside gene matches: 22. The CDR3 loop spans 20 amino acids. The CDR3 loop reads CASRSFMDRDLIQWNTEAFF. DNA of the CDR3: TGTGCCAGCAGAAGTTTTATGGACAGGGACCTAATTCAATGGAACACTGAAGCTTTCTTT.

This clonotype was found many times. The chain carries TRBV5-1 and TRBJ2-3, with D unresolved. Trimming pared 4 bases from V and 3 bases from J, leaving 9 bases between. The CDR3 consists of 13 residues. The germline CDR1 and CDR2 sequences are SGHRS and YFSETQ. The CDR3 DNA follows: TGCGCCAGCAGCGACACGACTACAGATACGCAGTATTTT. It yields the protein CASSDTTTDTQYF.

At least ten counts were recorded for this clonotype. V usage is TRBV6-1 and J usage is TRBJ2-7; 9 nucleotides line up with TRBD1. V lost 6 bases and J lost 2; bases outside the gene matches: 8. Germline CDR1 MNHNS, CDR2 SASEGT. The CDR3 extends over 15 amino acids. The CDR3 protein is CASREPGQGAYEQYF. Here the CDR3 DNA reads TGTGCCAGCAGGGAACCGGGACAGGGCGCCTACGAGCAGTACTTC.

This clonotype appeared many times. The CDR3 reads CSASGGTRGETQYF. As DNA, the CDR3 is TGCAGTGCTTCCGGGGGGACGAGAGGAGAGACCCAGTACTTC. The V gene is TRBV20-1, the J gene TRBJ2-5, with TRBD2 matching over 7 bases. The CDR3 totals 14 residues. From germline, CDR1 is DFQATT and CDR2 SNEGSKA (reference sequence). J was trimmed by 4 bases and V by 5 bases; bases with no gene match: 10.

This sequence joins TRBV5-1 and TRBJ2-1; TRBD1 aligns across 7 bases. Trimming cost V 0 bases and J 3 bases; bases outside gene matches: 3. Germline assignment: CDR1 SGHRS and CDR2 YFSETQ. The length of the CDR3 is 15 residues. The CDR3 spells CASSLGTGNYNEQFF. CDR3 nucleotides: TGCGCCAGCAGCTTGGGGACAGGAAACTACAATGAGCAGTTCTTC.

The sample holds a few counts of this clonotype. CDR3 protein: CASTRGPTGLYEQYF. CDR3 DNA sequence: TGTGCCAGCACTAGGGGACCCACTGGTCTCTACGAGCAGTACTTC. This chain joins TRBV6-1 and TRBJ2-7; D is perhaps TRBD1 or TRBD2 (5 bases each). Trimming shortened V by 7 bases and J by 3 bases, and 19 bases separated the two germline ends. Germline V CDR1 and CDR2: MNHNS, SASEGT. The CDR3 covers 15 residues.

The V gene is TRBV15, the J gene TRBJ2-7; 11 positions agree with TRBD1. V shed 1 base, J shed 5 bases, and the junction held 4 bases outside the gene matches. The CDR3 runs 15 residues. Germline V gives CDR1 LNHNV, CDR2 YYDKDF (reference sequence). Written as DNA, the CDR3 is TGTGCCACCAGCAGAGCGGGGACAGGGGGAAACGAGCAGTACTTC. Residues: CATSRAGTGGNEQYF. Variable domain in full (rest from reference TRBV15 and TRBJ2-7): DAMVIQNPRYQVTQFGKPVTLSCSQTLNHNVMYWYQQKSSQAPKLLFHYYDKDFNNEADTPDNFQSRRPNTSFCFLDIRSPGLGDTAMYLCATSRAGTGGNEQYFGPGTRLTVT.

This clonotype was counted between two and nine times. The chain joins TRBV19 to TRBJ2-2, with TRBD2 as a possible D gene (5 bases). The CDR3 is 14 residues long. The germline V gene has CDR1 LNHDA and CDR2 SQIVND (reference sequence). The V end was cut by 7 bases, the J end by 3 bases, with 12 bases between. DNA of the CDR3: TGTGCCAGTACGAGGGAGAGGTACACCGGGGAGCTGTTTTTT. Its protein product is CASTRERYTGELFF. Complete variable domain (other parts from reference TRBV19 and TRBJ2-2): DGGITQSPKYLFRKEGQNVTLSCEQNLNHDAMYWYRQDPGQGLRLIYYSQIVNDFQKGDIAEGYSVSREKKESFPLTVTSAQKNPTAFYLCASTRERYTGELFFGEGSRLTVL.

This clonotype has at least ten counts. The V and J genes are TRBV11-2 and TRBJ2-1; TRBD1 matches 11 bases. V lost 2 bases and J lost 7; bases outside the gene matches: 7. Germline CDR1 SGHAT, CDR2 FQNNGV. The CDR3 covers 16 residues. In DNA, the CDR3 is TGTGCCAGCAGCTTAAATTTAGGGACAGGGGGGAATGAGCAGTTCTTC. This encodes CASSLNLGTGGNEQFF.

Judged by abundance, this clonotype is medium-sized. This chain links TRBV3-1 with TRBJ2-7; 11 bases line up with TRBD2. Germline V CDR1 and CDR2: LGHDT, YNNKEL (reference sequence). The trim removed 0 bases at V and 2 bases at J, leaving 9 bases unmatched. The CDR3 is 18 residues long. DNA for the CDR3: TGTGCCAGCAGCCAAGATAGGACTAGCGGGTATACTCCCTACGAGCAGTACTTC. Translation: CASSQDRTSGYTPYEQYF.

The rearrangement links TRBV2 to TRBJ1-2; D remains ambiguous. Deletions cut 8 bases from V and 4 bases from J, with 17 bases between. Germline-derived CDR1 and CDR2 are SNHLY and FYNNEI. This CDR3 is 14 amino acids long. The CDR3 DNA reads TGTGCCAGCGTCGCAGAGCAGGACTTCTATGGCTACACCTTC. This codes for CASVAEQDFYGYTF.

CDR3 residues: CASSDPRVAYNEQFF. CDR3 sequence (DNA): TGTGCCAGCAGTGATCCGAGGGTAGCCTACAATGAGCAGTTCTTC. This chain links TRBV25-1 with TRBJ2-1, with TRBD2 as a possible D gene (5 bases). Looked up from germline, CDR1 is MGHDK and CDR2 is SYGVNS. The CDR3 covers 15 residues. V was trimmed by 3 bases and J by 2 bases, leaving 11 bases between them.

In this sample, this clonotype turned up many times. V usage is TRBV5-1 and J usage is TRBJ2-3; a possible D gene is TRBD2 (5 bases). The length of the CDR3 is 14 residues. V dropped 4 bases and J dropped 3 bases, with 12 bases sitting between them. Germline loops: CDR1 SGHRS, CDR2 YFSETQ. As DNA, the CDR3 is TGCGCCAGCAGCCTGGAGGACGGGACAGATACGCAGTATTTT. Its protein is CASSLEDGTDTQYF.

The sample holds many counts of this clonotype. The genes are TRBV20-1 and TRBJ1-3, with 7 positions matching TRBD1. The CDR3 extends over 14 amino acids. Germline loops: CDR1 DFQATT, CDR2 SNEGSKA (reference sequence). V gave up 3 bases and J gave up 2 bases; unmatched junction bases: 4. CDR3 DNA: TGCAGTGCTAGTAAGGGGGCTGCTGGAAACACCATATATTTT. Residues: CSASKGAAGNTIYF.

This clonotype appeared many times. For the CDR3, the DNA is TGCGCCAGCAGCTTGGGTACCGGCGGACAGGGGAACACTGAAGCTTTCTTT. This sequence encodes CASSLGTGGQGNTEAFF. This rearrangement joins TRBV5-1 to TRBJ1-1; 8 bases line up with TRBD1. V lost 0 bases, J lost 1 base, and 8 bases stayed unmatched. There are 17 residues in the CDR3. Germline V gives CDR1 SGHRS, CDR2 YFSETQ.

Ten or more counts support this clonotype. The CDR3 loop reads CASSSMTSGVTNEQFF. DNA of the CDR3: TGTGCCAGCAGCTCCATGACTAGCGGAGTGACGAATGAGCAGTTCTTC. The chain recombines TRBV11-1 with TRBJ2-1; 9 nucleotides match TRBD2. CDR3 length: 16 residues. Germline loops: CDR1 SGHAT, CDR2 FQDESV (reference sequence). Trimming cost V 4 bases and J 7 bases; bases outside gene matches: 11.

J is TRBJ1-3 and V is TRBV20-1; D is ambiguous. The CDR3 consists of 13 residues. The germline gives CDR1 DFQATT, CDR2 SNEGSKA (reference sequence). Trimming took 6 bases from V and 0 from J, leaving 9 bases between them. The CDR3 coding sequence is TGCAGTGCCCTTCGCGGCTCTGGAAACACCATATATTTT. Protein product: CSALRGSGNTIYF.

The table lists this clonotype with a few counts. The V call is TRBV19, the J call TRBJ2-7; tentatively, D is TRBD1 or TRBD2 (5 bases each). The CDR3 covers 15 residues. CDR1 LNHDA and CDR2 SQIVND come from the germline V gene (reference sequence). Between the trimmed V and J ends, which lost 5 bases and 3 bases, there was a span of 17 bases. CDR3 nucleotides: TGTGCCAGTAGTTCCCTACCGGGACGCCACTACGAGCAGTACTTC. Translation: CASSSLPGRHYEQYF.

The V call is TRBV5-1, the J call TRBJ2-1; D is unresolved. Germline values: CDR1 SGHRS, CDR2 YFSETQ. The V end was cut by 3 bases, the J end by 8 bases, with 18 bases between. The CDR3 runs to 15 residues. The DNA for the CDR3 is TGCGCCAGCAGCTCTGCATCAAAGGGAAGCGATGAGCAGTTCTTC. It yields the protein CASSSASKGSDEQFF.

The rearrangement uses TRBV4-2 and TRBJ1-2; TRBD1 might be the D (6 bases). Germline V gene sequence: CDR1 LGHNA, CDR2 YNFKEQ. V lost 0 bases, J lost 3 bases, and 11 bases lay in between. The CDR3 has 15 amino acids. CDR3 DNA sequence: TGTGCCAGCAGCCAAGAGCGGGGGCAGGACTATGGCTACACCTTC. The encoded protein is CASSQERGQDYGYTF.

This clonotype was detected ten times or more. The chain recombines TRBV20-1 with TRBJ1-2; the D is unclear. The germline V gene has CDR1 DFQATT and CDR2 SNEGSKA (reference sequence). CDR3 length: 14 residues. The ends were cut back, 1 base at V and 3 bases at J, with 12 bases in the middle. The CDR3 DNA reads as TGCAGTGCTAGAGCAACCGGACGGGACTATGGCTACACCTTC. It is translated as CSARATGRDYGYTF.

This clonotype has a handful of counts. V is TRBV6-1 and J is TRBJ2-4, with 13 bases lining up with TRBD2. The V segment lost 4 bases and the J segment 10 bases; nucleotides outside the gene matches: 16. CDR3 length: 18 residues. Germline CDR1 reads MNHNS; CDR2 reads SASEGT. CDR3 loop: CASSGGLAGVLDRGIQYF. DNA for the CDR3: TGTGCCAGCAGTGGAGGACTAGCGGGGGTCCTGGATAGGGGAATTCAGTACTTC.

The rearrangement uses TRBV5-1 and TRBJ1-1; 7 bases map to TRBD1. V trimming: 0 bases; J trimming: 12 bases; junction bases outside the gene matches: 8. The CDR3 extends over 13 amino acids. Looked up from germline, CDR1 is SGHRS and CDR2 is YFSETQ. In nucleotides, the CDR3 is TGCGCCAGCAGCTTGGAACTACAGGGGAGGACTTTCTTT. It is translated as CASSLELQGRTFF.

The V gene is TRBV9, the J gene TRBJ1-3; D remains unclear. V lost 7 bases to trimming and J lost 4 bases, with 15 bases between them. This CDR3 is built from 14 residues. Germline V gives CDR1 SGDLS, CDR2 YYNGEE. This chain's CDR3 is CASATQRSGNTIYF. The CDR3 nucleotides read TGTGCCAGCGCAACTCAGCGTTCCGGAAACACCATATATTTT.

Ten or more counts support this clonotype. The chain joins TRBV6-5 to TRBJ2-1, with TRBD2 identical over 7 bases. From germline, CDR1 is MNHEY and CDR2 SVGAGI. The CDR3 has 16 amino acids. V lost 0 bases and J lost 5; bases outside the gene matches: 7. For the CDR3, the DNA is TGTGCCAGCAGTTACTCCCAAGGGGCGGGAGACAATGAGCAGTTCTTC. It is translated as CASSYSQGAGDNEQFF.